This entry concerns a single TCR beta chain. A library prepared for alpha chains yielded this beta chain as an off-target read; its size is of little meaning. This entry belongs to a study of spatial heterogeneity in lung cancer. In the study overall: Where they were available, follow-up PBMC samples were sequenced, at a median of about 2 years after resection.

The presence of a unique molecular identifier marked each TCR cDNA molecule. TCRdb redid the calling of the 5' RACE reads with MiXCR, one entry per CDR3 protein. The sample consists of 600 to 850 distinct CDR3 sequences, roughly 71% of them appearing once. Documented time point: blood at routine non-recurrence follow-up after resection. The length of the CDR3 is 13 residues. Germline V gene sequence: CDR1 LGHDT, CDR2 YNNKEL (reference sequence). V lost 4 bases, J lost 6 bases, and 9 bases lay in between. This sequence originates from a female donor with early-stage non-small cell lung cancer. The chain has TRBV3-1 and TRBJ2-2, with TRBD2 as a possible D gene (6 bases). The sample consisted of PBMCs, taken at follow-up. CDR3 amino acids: CASSPREAGELFF. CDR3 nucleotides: TGTGCCAGCAGCCCAAGGGAGGCCGGGGAGCTGTTTTTT.